Below are 30 T cell receptor beta chains sequenced from a single sample in a study of blood T cell repertoires in COVID-19. The data were produced by immunoSEQ multiplex PCR, yet TCRdb's version contains in-frame clones alone and is incomplete. The sample lists 55,000 to 70,000 clones; around 90% were seen once. The sequenced sample consisted of peripheral blood. The source of these receptors is a man aged 55 to 70 with acute or convalescent COVID-19.

J is TRBJ2-7 and V is TRBV7-2; possible D gene TRBD1, 6 bases. The CDR3 is made up of 14 amino acids. V lost 7 bases to trimming and J lost 0 bases, with 13 bases between them. Per the germline V gene, CDR1 is SGHTA and CDR2 is FQGNSA. CDR3: CASTPGTNSYEQYF. The CDR3 DNA reads as TGTGCCAGCACGCCCGGGACAAACTCCTACGAGCAGTACTTC.

This chain links TRBV3-1 (or the pseudogene TRBV3-2) with TRBJ1-4; TRBD1 agrees at 8 bases. J gave up 7 bases and V 4 bases, and 5 bases lay outside the gene matches. CDR1 LGHDT and CDR2 YNNKEL come from the germline V gene (reference sequence). This CDR3 has 14 amino acids. CDR3 DNA sequence: TGTGCCAGCAGCCCGACAGGGGACAGTGAAAAACTGTTTTTT. Protein sequence: CASSPTGDSEKLFF.

The chain recombines TRBV6-5 with TRBJ1-1, with TRBD1 matching 8 bases. Losses at the gene ends were 2 bases for V and 1 base for J; bases not matched to a gene: 6. The CDR3 totals 16 residues. CDR1 is MNHEY and CDR2 is SVGAGI in the germline V gene. This chain's CDR3 is CASSYTPGGENTEAFF. The CDR3 nucleotides read TGTGCCAGCAGTTACACACCAGGGGGCGAGAACACTGAAGCTTTCTTT.

This CDR3 is CASSSGQHSNQPQHF. CDR3 DNA sequence: TGTGCCAGTAGTAGCGGTCAGCATAGCAATCAGCCCCAGCATTTT. The rearrangement uses TRBV19 and TRBJ1-5; no definite D call. Trimming took off 4 bases at V and 0 bases at J, with 10 bases between the two ends. The CDR3 has 15 residues. CDR1 and CDR2 from the germline V gene are LNHDA and SQIVND (reference sequence).

This sequence joins TRBV7-9 and TRBJ2-1; 11 bases are a match to TRBD2. This CDR3 has 16 residues. Unmatched junction bases numbered 7, after V lost 1 base and J lost 8 bases. Looked up from germline, CDR1 is SEHNR and CDR2 is FQNEAQ (reference sequence). CDR3: CASSLGRLAGGYEQFF. The CDR3 DNA sequence: TGTGCCAGCAGCTTAGGGCGCCTAGCGGGAGGTTATGAGCAGTTCTTC.

This chain connects TRBV11-3 to TRBJ2-1; D is unclear. Germline V CDR1 and CDR2: SGHNT, YENEEA. The CDR3 has 12 amino acids. With 1 base removed from V and 9 bases from J, the gap between germline ends came to 7 bases. CDR3 DNA sequence: TGTGCCAGCAGCTTAGTTCCCGGTGAGCAGTTCTTC. This encodes CASSLVPGEQFF.

The gene calls are TRBV4-3 and TRBJ1-1; TRBD1 is a possible D gene (6 bases). Trimming pared 0 bases from V and 1 base from J, leaving 12 bases between. CDR1 is LGHNA and CDR2 is YSLEER in the germline V gene. CDR3 length: 16 amino acids. The CDR3 loop reads CASSQDLRGPNTEAFF. Written as DNA, the CDR3 is TGCGCCAGCAGCCAAGACCTCAGGGGACCGAACACTGAAGCTTTCTTT.

The chain joins TRBV29-1 to TRBJ1-1, with D maybe TRBD1 (6 bases). This CDR3 has 14 amino acids. Trimming removed 6 bases at V and 6 bases at J, with 20 bases between. Germline V gives CDR1 SQVTM, CDR2 ANQGSEA. Here the CDR3 reads CSVGGGANLAEAFF. CDR3 DNA sequence: TGCAGCGTCGGTGGGGGCGCAAATCTCGCTGAAGCTTTCTTT.

The chain has TRBV27 and TRBJ1-6; D is perhaps TRBD1 (6 bases). Germline lookup yields CDR1 MNHEY and CDR2 SMNVEV (reference sequence). Trimming left V 6 bases short and J 5 bases short, with 17 bases between. This CDR3 contains 16 residues. The CDR3 loop is CASRSAGALNNSPLHF. In DNA, the CDR3 is TGTGCCAGCAGGTCTGCAGGGGCACTTAATAATTCACCCCTCCACTTT.

The CDR3 DNA reads as TGTGCCAGCAGCTTAGAGGGAAGAGTAGAGACCCAGTACTTC. Encoded protein: CASSLEGRVETQYF. The chain recombines TRBV5-4 with TRBJ2-5; D perhaps matches TRBD2 (5 bases). CDR1 and CDR2 (germline): SGHNT, YYREEE (reference sequence). Between the trimmed V and J ends, which lost 2 bases and 4 bases, there was a span of 12 bases. The CDR3 has 14 amino acids.

The genes are TRBV4-1 and TRBJ1-2; D ambiguous. Germline loops: CDR1 MGHRA, CDR2 YSYEKL. This CDR3 is built from 14 residues. The germline V and J ends were trimmed by 0 bases and 5 bases, with 10 bases remaining between them. CDR3 coding DNA: TGCGCCAGCAGCCAAGAGATCAACTCATATGGCTACACCTTC. This sequence encodes CASSQEINSYGYTF.

This sequence joins TRBV28 and TRBJ2-7, with 7 bases that match TRBD1. Per germline, CDR1 MDHEN and CDR2 SYDVKM. J gave up 1 base and V 6 bases, and 6 bases lay outside the gene matches. This CDR3 has 14 residues. CDR3 sequence: CASSHRQGSYEQYF. The CDR3 nucleotides are TGTGCCAGCAGCCATCGACAGGGTTCCTACGAGCAGTACTTC.

The chain has TRBV6-5 and TRBJ2-3; D uncertain. Germline CDR1 is MNHEY and CDR2 is SVGAGI. The CDR3 runs 11 residues. V was cut by 6 bases and J by 5 bases, with 6 bases left in between. The CDR3 loop reads CASRLQDTQYF. CDR3 nucleotides: TGTGCCAGCAGACTCCAAGATACGCAGTATTTT.

DNA for the CDR3: TGTGCCAGCAGCCCGATAGCGGGCACTATTATTGGCAATGAGCAGTTCTTC. Translation: CASSPIAGTIIGNEQFF. The rearrangement joins TRBV5-6 to TRBJ2-1; 7 bases match TRBD2. Per germline, CDR1 SGHDT and CDR2 YYEEEE. The ends lost 4 bases at V and 6 bases at J; junction bases unmatched: 16. The CDR3 runs 17 residues. Drawing the rest from reference TRBV5-6 and TRBJ2-1, the complete variable domain is DAGVTQSPTHLIKTRGQQVTLRCSPKSGHDTVSWYQQALGQGPQFIFQYYEEEERQRGNFPDRFSGHQFPNYSSELNVNALLLGDSALYLCASSPIAGTIIGNEQFFGPGTRLTVL.

This chain links TRBV6-4 with TRBJ2-2, with TRBD1 matching over 8 bases. V shed 6 bases, J shed 7 bases, and the junction held 7 bases outside the gene matches. Per germline, CDR1 MRHNA and CDR2 SNTAGT. CDR3 length: 14 residues. In nucleotides, the CDR3 is TGTGCCAGCAGATGGACAGGGATGGACGGGGAGCTGTTTTTT. It specifies CASRWTGMDGELFF.

The rearrangement uses TRBV28 and TRBJ2-1, with TRBD2 identical over 9 bases. Germline assignment: CDR1 MDHEN and CDR2 SYDVKM. The CDR3 loop spans 12 amino acids. With V trimmed by 6 bases and J by 9 bases, 3 bases remained unmatched. For the CDR3, the DNA is TGTGCCAGCAGACTGACTAGCGGTGAGCAGTTCTTC. This sequence encodes CASRLTSGEQFF.

This chain links TRBV7-9 with TRBJ2-1; the D gene is possibly TRBD2 (5 bases). Germline-derived CDR1 and CDR2 are SEHNR and FQNEAQ (reference sequence). The V and J ends lost 8 bases and 1 base respectively, with 6 bases between them. The CDR3 runs 12 residues. The CDR3 reads CASEGSYNEQFF. The CDR3 DNA is TGTGCCAGCGAGGGATCCTACAATGAGCAGTTCTTC.

The V and J genes are TRBV11-1 and TRBJ1-1; 7 nucleotides align to TRBD1. The germline CDR1 and CDR2 sequences are SGHAT and FQDESV (reference sequence). This CDR3 comprises 14 residues. V shed 5 bases and J 4 bases; nucleotides not matched to a gene: 7. The DNA of the CDR3 is TGTGCCAGCAGCCTTACAGGGGCAGGCACTGAAGCTTTCTTT. It translates to CASSLTGAGTEAFF.

V is TRBV11-3 and J is TRBJ2-1; 9 bases are shared with TRBD2. V gave up 3 bases and J gave up 0 bases; unmatched junction bases: 12. The CDR3 spans 19 residues. Looked up from germline, CDR1 is SGHNT and CDR2 is YENEEA. The CDR3 here is CASSLGRGRGTSSYNEQFF. In DNA form, the CDR3 reads TGTGCCAGCAGCTTGGGCCGCGGGAGGGGGACTAGCTCCTACAATGAGCAGTTCTTC.

This chain joins TRBV4-2 and TRBJ1-1; D might be TRBD1 (5 bases). The CDR3 contains 15 residues. Germline V gives CDR1 LGHNA, CDR2 YNFKEQ. V was shortened by 0 bases and J by 4 bases, with 12 bases between the two germline ends. This chain's CDR3 is CASSQDAGQTTEAFF. The CDR3 nucleotides read TGTGCCAGCAGCCAAGATGCGGGGCAGACCACTGAAGCTTTCTTT.

The CDR3 coding sequence is TGTGCCAGCAGTACACACGACAGGGGGCTAGGTGAAGCTTTCTTT. Encoded protein: CASSTHDRGLGEAFF. The gene calls are TRBV6-5 and TRBJ1-1, with 10 bases that match TRBD1. Germline assignment: CDR1 MNHEY and CDR2 SVGAGI. CDR3 size: 15 residues. J lost 7 bases, V lost 5 bases, and 10 bases had no gene match.

The genes are TRBV9 and TRBJ2-2; 9 bases map to TRBD2. Germline-derived CDR1 and CDR2 are SGDLS and YYNGEE. Losses at the gene ends were 2 bases for V and 5 bases for J; bases not matched to a gene: 4. This CDR3 has 15 amino acids. This CDR3 is CASSVVAGETGELFF. The DNA for the CDR3 is TGTGCCAGCAGCGTCGTAGCGGGAGAGACCGGGGAGCTGTTTTTT.

The V and J genes are TRBV4-3 and TRBJ2-7; possibly TRBD1 for D (6 bases). Germline CDR1 is LGHNA and CDR2 is YSLEER. V lost 5 bases to trimming and J lost 6 bases, with 17 bases between them. The CDR3 loop spans 14 amino acids. CDR3 DNA: TGCGCCAGCAGCGCAACAGGGTTAGCGACCGAGCAGTACTTC. It yields the protein CASSATGLATEQYF.

The chain joins TRBV19 to TRBJ1-6; a possible D gene is TRBD1 (5 bases). With 3 bases removed from V and 5 bases from J, the gap between germline ends came to 8 bases. Germline V gene sequence: CDR1 LNHDA, CDR2 SQIVND (reference sequence). The CDR3 extends over 14 amino acids. The CDR3 region has the DNA TGTGCCAGTAGTATTAGGGGCAATAATTCACCCCTCCACTTT. Amino acids: CASSIRGNNSPLHF.

J is TRBJ2-6 and V is TRBV15; D remains unclear. This CDR3 is 16 amino acids long. V dropped 2 bases and J dropped 2 bases, with 10 bases sitting between them. CDR1 and CDR2 from the germline V gene are LNHNV and YYDKDF (reference sequence). CDR3 DNA sequence: TGTGCCACCAGCAGAACTCTCGGTCCTGGGGCCAACGTCCTGACTTTC. Amino acid sequence: CATSRTLGPGANVLTF.

V and J are TRBV28 and TRBJ2-2, with 10 bases identical to TRBD2. V shed 5 bases, J shed 1 base, and the junction held 7 bases outside the gene matches. The germline V gene has CDR1 MDHEN and CDR2 SYDVKM. CDR3 length equals 17 residues. In DNA, the CDR3 is TGTGCCAGCAGTCCGGCGGGACTAGCGAGGAACACCGGGGAGCTGTTTTTT. The encoded protein is CASSPAGLARNTGELFF.

The rearrangement links TRBV27 to TRBJ2-2, with 9 bases identical to TRBD1. This CDR3 region has 18 residues. Germline V gives CDR1 MNHEY, CDR2 SMNVEV (reference sequence). The V and J ends lost 5 bases and 3 bases, in that order; junction bases with no gene match: 13. CDR3 sequence reads: CASSLAQPGQGYTGELFF. The CDR3 nucleotides read TGTGCCAGCAGTCTAGCCCAACCGGGACAGGGTTACACCGGGGAGCTGTTTTTT.

The J gene is TRBJ2-7, the V gene TRBV4-3, with D tentatively TRBD1 (5 bases). Germline V gene lookup returns CDR1 LGHNA and CDR2 YSLEER. Deletions cut 2 bases from V and 4 bases from J, with 12 bases between. The CDR3 runs 14 residues. The CDR3 DNA is TGCGCCAGCAGCCAATCGCCGCAGGGATACGAGCAGTACTTC. Its translation: CASSQSPQGYEQYF.

This clone was counted once. The J gene is TRBJ2-1, the V gene TRBV7-8; D possibly corresponds to TRBD2 (5 bases). V was cut by 1 base and J by 4 bases, with 11 bases left in between. CDR1 is SGHVS, CDR2 FQNEAQ, per germline. The CDR3 runs to 15 residues. CDR3 sequence (DNA): TGTGCCAGCAGCTTAGAGAGCGGCTCATACAATGAGCAGTTCTTC. Residues: CASSLESGSYNEQFF.

This clone is a singleton in its sample. The V call is TRBV5-1, the J call TRBJ2-2; possibly TRBD1 for D (6 bases). This CDR3 is built from 17 residues. The germline gives CDR1 SGHRS, CDR2 YFSETQ. Deletions cut 0 bases from V and 4 bases from J, with 16 bases between. The CDR3 DNA sequence: TGCGCCAGCAGCTTGGCCCCCTTAACAGGGTTCACCGGGGAGCTGTTTTTT. As protein: CASSLAPLTGFTGELFF.